This TCR beta chain was sequenced during a study of blood T cell repertoires in COVID-19. Study context: Spain, Italy and the United States supplied samples that represented acute and convalescent COVID-19. PBMCs, B-cell-depleted T cells, or T cells were the source of the cDNA or gDNA that made up the material.

Germline values: CDR1 MGHRA, CDR2 YSYEKL. Trimming took 7 bases from V and 2 from J, leaving 14 bases between them. This CDR3 contains 14 residues. Under the authors' procedure: Cell counts per sample came from amplifying reference gene primers. Assay used: immunoSEQ multiplex PCR; TCRdb lists only in-frame clones, some missing. The DNA gave D and trimming, while V, J and clone size come from that table. The table lists 100,000 to 150,000 clones, about four fifths of them singletons, with about an eighth in the top ten. This TCR was sampled from a man aged 55 to 69 with acute or convalescent COVID-19. The sequencing input was peripheral blood. The chain links TRBV4-1 to TRBJ1-1; the D gene is possibly TRBD1 (6 bases). CDR3 sequence (DNA): TGCGCCAGCACAAGGACAGAGGGAAACACTGAAGCTTTCTTT. Protein sequence: CASTRTEGNTEAFF.